This T cell receptor (beta chain) was sequenced for a study of regulatory T cells in long-lasting Graves disease. A note on this clonotype: A much larger clone lies a single base off, so this may be a read error.

TCR beta libraries were built with iRepertoire HTBI primers and Arm-PCR of CDR3 regions. MiXCR, applied by TCRdb to the multiplex PCR reads, yields one record per CDR3 protein. The sample has about 500,000 distinct CDR3 sequences; about 16% are singletons. Time point of the sample: newly diagnosed GD, antithyroid drugs for less than 3 months. With RNA extracted from PBMCs as input, the TCR library was made. The CDR3 has 13 residues. The same data also contributed to another study, on T cells in Graves' hyperthyroidism and ophthalmopathy. In that study: HTBI primers were employed in a first-round RT-PCR of the TCR CDR3. Researchers found most expanded thyroid clonotypes above 0.001 in blood as well.

The sequence was obtained from a middle-aged man with Graves disease. The sequencing used peripheral blood mononuclear cells (PBMCs), collected at new diagnosis, from a patient treated with antithyroid drugs. V is TRBV12-3 or TRBV12-4 and J is TRBJ1-2; D may be TRBD1 (5 bases). CDR3 sequence reads: CANSPTGGYGYTF. CDR3 bases: TGTGCCAACAGTCCCACCGGGGGGTATGGCTACACCTTC.